The 14 T cell receptor beta chains below come from one sample, sequenced in a study of T cells in Graves' hyperthyroidism and ophthalmopathy. The investigators amplified TCR beta CDR3 regions from RNA transcripts. HTBI primers drove first-round RT-PCR of the TCR CDR3. In TCRdb, the multiplex PCR reads were re-called with MiXCR into one record per CDR3 protein. The data contain some 510,000 distinct CDR3 sequences, around 21% of them singletons. Sequenced: blood. These receptors all come from a man aged 18 to 29 with Graves' hyperthyroidism.

This clonotype was seen ten or more times. The rearrangement links TRBV20-1 to TRBJ2-7; TRBD2 matches 9 bases. The germline CDR1 and CDR2 sequences are DFQATT and SNEGSKA (reference sequence). This CDR3 is 13 amino acids long. V shed 6 bases, J shed 2 bases, and the junction held 5 bases outside the gene matches. The CDR3 DNA is TGCAGTGCCCGACTAGCGGTACCCTACGAGCAGTACTTC. Its translation is CSARLAVPYEQYF.

V and J are TRBV12-3 or TRBV12-4 and TRBJ2-2, with D unclear. The CDR3 loop spans 16 amino acids. The V end was cut by 3 bases, the J end by 1 base, with 12 bases between. CDR3 residues: CASSFVISGNTGELFF. CDR3 in DNA: TGTGCCAGCAGTTTTGTCATCTCGGGGAACACCGGGGAGCTGTTTTTT.

This clonotype has at least ten counts. V and J are TRBV28 and TRBJ1-1; perhaps TRBD1 as D (5 bases). Germline V lookup: CDR1 MDHEN, CDR2 SYDVKM. The CDR3 contains 10 residues. V was shortened by 4 bases and J by 11 bases, with 8 bases between the two germline ends. The chain's CDR3 is CASSSGWAFF. The CDR3 bases are TGTGCCAGCAGTTCAGGGTGGGCTTTCTTT.

This clonotype was counted at least ten times. The V gene is TRBV28, the J gene TRBJ2-2; D gene unclear. Trimming took off 6 bases at V and 7 bases at J, with 12 bases between the two ends. CDR3 length: 13 amino acids. CDR1 and CDR2 from the germline V gene are MDHEN and SYDVKM. The DNA for the CDR3 is TGTGCCAGCAGGGCCGGTGGAGTCGGGGAGCTGTTTTTT. It translates to CASRAGGVGELFF. Together with reference TRBV28 and TRBJ2-2, the CDR3 gives the full variable domain: DVKVTQSSRYLVKRTGEKVFLECVQDMDHENMFWYRQDPGLGLRLIYFSYDVKMKEKGDIPEGYSVSREKKERFSLILESASTNQTSMYLCASRAGGVGELFFGEGSRLTVL.

The table lists this clonotype with many counts. This chain uses TRBV5-6 with TRBJ2-5; D is undetermined. This CDR3 is built from 13 residues. Trimming cost V 7 bases and J 1 base, with 11 bases left between them. Germline loops: CDR1 SGHDT, CDR2 YYEEEE. CDR3 nucleotide sequence: TGTGCCAGCCTGAAGTGGCGCCAAGAGACCCAGTACTTC. Translating it yields CASLKWRQETQYF.

Ten or more counts support this clonotype. CDR3 region: CASSRFSVETGTGELFF. CDR3 in DNA: TGTGCCAGCAGTCGCTTCTCCGTTGAGACAGGAACCGGGGAGCTGTTTTTT. The chain carries TRBV28 and TRBJ2-2, with D perhaps TRBD1 (6 bases). Germline CDR1 reads MDHEN; CDR2 reads SYDVKM. V lost 5 bases and J 5 bases, leaving 21 bases between the germline ends. The CDR3 has 17 residues.

This clonotype was detected only a few times. The rearrangement links TRBV13 to TRBJ2-7, with 7 bases aligning to TRBD1. V gave up 4 bases and J gave up 3 bases; unmatched junction bases: 6. Germline CDR1 and CDR2: PRHDT and FYEKMQ (reference sequence). The CDR3 is 14 amino acids. CDR3 DNA sequence: TGTGCCAGCAGCTACCGGGACAGCGTCTACGAGCAGTACTTC. Translating it yields CASSYRDSVYEQYF. Based on the CDR3 plus reference TRBV13 and TRBJ2-7, the full variable domain is AAGVIQSPRHLIKEKRETATLKCYPIPRHDTVYWYQQGPGQDPQFLISFYEKMQSDKGSIPDRFSAQQFSDYHSELNMSSLELGDSALYFCASSYRDSVYEQYFGPGTRLTVT.

The chain couples TRBV28 to TRBJ1-1; 7 bases map to TRBD1. This CDR3 has 15 amino acids. Germline V gives CDR1 MDHEN, CDR2 SYDVKM. The V and J ends lost 2 bases and 6 bases, in that order; junction bases with no gene match: 9. In DNA form, the CDR3 reads TGTGCCAGCAGTTTAAGTGACAGGGCGGCCTCTGAAGCTTTCTTT. Translation: CASSLSDRAASEAFF.

A remark on this clonotype: The CDR3 carries no conserved terminal phenylalanine or tryptophan, so it likely arises from a read error. V gene TRBV6-2 or TRBV6-3 combines with J gene TRBJ1-5; D possibly corresponds to TRBD1 (6 bases). Per germline, CDR1 MNHEY and CDR2 SVGEGT. The CDR3 is 18 residues long. Trimming shortened V by 0 bases and J by 0 bases, and 15 bases separated the two germline ends. The CDR3 nucleotides are TGTGCCAGCAGTTACTCGGCCCCAGGGGATTATAGCAATCAGCCCCAGCATTTG. This translates into CASSYSAPGDYSNQPQHL.

This clonotype came up many times. One end of the junction is discordant with germline, which a read error may explain. The rearrangement links TRBV28 to TRBJ1-2; tentative D call: TRBD1 (6 bases). This CDR3 has 14 amino acids. Germline CDR1 MDHEN, CDR2 SYDVKM. CDR3 sequence reads: CAISRGISSYDYTF. DNA for the CDR3: TGTGCCATCAGCAGGGGAATATCGTCGTATGACTACACCTTC.

This clonotype was counted at least ten times. This sequence joins TRBV20-1 and TRBJ2-4; possible D gene TRBD1, 5 bases. The CDR3 loop spans 12 amino acids. Germline loops: CDR1 DFQATT, CDR2 SNEGSKA (reference sequence). DNA for the CDR3: TGCAGCCCAGGCCAGGGAACAAACATTCAGTACTTC. It translates to CSPGQGTNIQYF.

V is TRBV12-3 or TRBV12-4 and J is TRBJ1-1, with D perhaps matching TRBD1 (5 bases). V dropped 5 bases and J dropped 6 bases, with 19 bases sitting between them. CDR3 length equals 15 residues. Here the CDR3 reads CASSQTGGRGPEAFF. For the CDR3, the DNA is TGTGCCAGCAGTCAAACTGGGGGTAGGGGACCTGAAGCTTTCTTT.

This clonotype came up many times. The V gene is TRBV6-1, the J gene TRBJ1-1; D gene uncertain. The CDR3 is 12 amino acids. The V gene lost 6 bases and the J gene lost 1 base, with 6 bases spanning the gap. The germline gives CDR1 MNHNS, CDR2 SASEGT. Written as DNA, the CDR3 is TGTGCCAGCAGAAAGAAGAACACTGAAGCTTTCTTT. As protein: CASRKKNTEAFF.

This clonotype was seen only a few times. This sequence joins TRBV12-3 or TRBV12-4 and TRBJ2-7; D uncertain. Trimming removed 5 bases from V and 5 bases from J, with 7 bases in between. CDR3 size: 11 residues. The CDR3 sequence is CASSRTHEQYF. The CDR3, as DNA: TGTGCCAGCAGTCGGACCCACGAGCAGTACTTC.